A selection of T cell receptor beta chains follows, all from one sample in a study of CD8 T cells in Susac syndrome. Each CDR3 protein gets one entry after TCRdb re-called the immunoSEQ multiplex PCR reads with MiXCR. The sample has more than 65,000 distinct CDR3 sequences; approximately 96% are singletons. The sequenced sample was CD8+ T cells from PBMCs. These receptors were taken from a human donor with multiple sclerosis. The CDR3 runs from the conserved cysteine through the conserved F or W. A D gene is named only where the DNA matches it firmly. Where a row states a size, it is once, few, many or the class of an expanded clone; other rows omit it.

V gene	clone size	D gene	J gene	CDR3 DNA	CDR3 protein
TRBV20-1	-	TRBD2	TRBJ2-3	TGCAGTGCTAGAGATCCCCACTTGGACGGGGGGGCAGATACGCAGTATTTT	CSARDPHLDGGADTQYF
TRBV20-1	-	TRBD1	TRBJ2-7	TGCAGTGCCAACAGGGGTCTATACGAGCAGTACTTC	CSANRGLYEQYF
TRBV7-9	-	-	TRBJ2-7	TGTGCCAGCAGCCCTCGAGGGGCGGATACCTACGAGCAGTACTTC	CASSPRGADTYEQYF
TRBV27	-	-	TRBJ2-5	TGTGCCAGCAGTCACCAGAAGACTAGTCGGGAAGAGACCCAGTACTTC	CASSHQKTSREETQYF
TRBV7-2	-	-	TRBJ1-5	TGTGCCAGCAGCTATTTCGTCGGGTCGAGTCAGCCCCAGCATTTT	CASSYFVGSSQPQHF
TRBV29-1	-	TRBD2	TRBJ2-3	TGCAGCTCCGGGGGGGGACTTGACACAGATACGCAGTATTTT	CSSGGGLDTDTQYF
TRBV9	-	-	TRBJ2-7	TGTGCCAGCAGCGCCGCCGGGCAGAACTACGAGCAGTACTTC	CASSAAGQNYEQYF
TRBV27	-	-	TRBJ2-1	TGTGCCAGCAGTGTACCTGCCGGGCATTACAATGAGCAGTTCTTC	CASSVPAGHYNEQFF
TRBV7-9	-	-	TRBJ2-6	TGTGCCAGCAGCCACCCTGGAGGGTCTGGGGCCAACGTCCTGACTTTC	CASSHPGGSGANVLTF
TRBV12-3/TRBV12-4	-	-	TRBJ2-5	TGTGCCAGCAGTCCTGGACAACTAACCCAAGAGACCCAGTACTTC	CASSPGQLTQETQYF
TRBV3-1	-	-	TRBJ1-2	TGTGCCAGCAGCCGAAGGGCCCGTTCGACAGGAATCGACTATGGCTACACCTTC	CASSRRARSTGIDYGYTF
TRBV13	-	TRBD2	TRBJ2-5	TGTGCCAGCAGCTTGCGGGAGTACGAGAAGACCCAGTACTTC	CASSLREYEKTQYF
TRBV30	-	-	TRBJ2-3	TGTGCCTGGGCTGAGTCAGATACGCAGTATTTT	CAWAESDTQYF
TRBV29-1	-	-	TRBJ2-7	TGCAGCGTTGTATTCGTTGGATCCTACGAGCAGTACTTC	CSVVFVGSYEQYF
TRBV20-1	-	TRBD2	TRBJ2-7	TGCACTACCGAGGGACTAGCGGCTTACGAGCAGTACTTC	CTTEGLAAYEQYF
TRBV29-1	-	-	TRBJ1-2	TGCAGCGTTGAACAGAGTACCGTCTATGGCTACACCTTC	CSVEQSTVYGYTF
TRBV28	-	-	TRBJ1-5	TGTGCCAGCAGTTTCGGGACCCATCAGCCCCAGCATTTT	CASSFGTHQPQHF
TRBV2	once	TRBD1	TRBJ2-7	TGTGCCACCGGGACAGAGAGCTCCTACGAGCAGTACTTC	CATGTESSYEQYF
TRBV7-3	-	-	TRBJ2-3	TGTGCCAGCAGCGCCCCCGGGAACAAAGATACGCAGTATTTT	CASSAPGNKDTQYF
TRBV13	-	-	TRBJ2-5	TGTGCCAGCAGCCTAGCGAGGGGAGAGACCCAGTACTTC	CASSLARGETQYF